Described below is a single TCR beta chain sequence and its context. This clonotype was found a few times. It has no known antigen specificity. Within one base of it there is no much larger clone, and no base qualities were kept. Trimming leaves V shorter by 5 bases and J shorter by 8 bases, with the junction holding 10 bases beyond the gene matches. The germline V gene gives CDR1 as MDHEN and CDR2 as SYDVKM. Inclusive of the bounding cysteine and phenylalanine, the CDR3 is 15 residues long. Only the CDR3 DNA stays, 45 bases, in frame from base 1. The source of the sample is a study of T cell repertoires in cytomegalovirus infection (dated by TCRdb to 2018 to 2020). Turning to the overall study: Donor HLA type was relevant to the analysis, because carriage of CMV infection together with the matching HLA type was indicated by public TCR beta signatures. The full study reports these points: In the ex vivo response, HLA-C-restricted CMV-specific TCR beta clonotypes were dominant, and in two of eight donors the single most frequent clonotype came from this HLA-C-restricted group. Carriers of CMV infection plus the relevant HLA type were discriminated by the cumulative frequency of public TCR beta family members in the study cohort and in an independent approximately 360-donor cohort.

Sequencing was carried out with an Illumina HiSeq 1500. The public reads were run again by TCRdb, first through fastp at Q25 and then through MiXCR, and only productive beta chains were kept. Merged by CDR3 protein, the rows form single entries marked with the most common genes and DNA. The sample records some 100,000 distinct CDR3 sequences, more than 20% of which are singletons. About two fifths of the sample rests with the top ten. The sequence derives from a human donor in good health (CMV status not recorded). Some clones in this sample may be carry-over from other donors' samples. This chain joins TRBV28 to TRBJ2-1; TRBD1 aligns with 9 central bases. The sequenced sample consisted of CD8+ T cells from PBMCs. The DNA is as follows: TGTGCCAGCAGTCCATACCGGGACAGGGACGATGAGCAGTTCTTC. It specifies CASSPYRDRDDEQFF.